Listed here are 23 T cell receptor beta chains from one sample, sequenced in a study of shared T cell receptors in the human thymus. Assay used: immunoSEQ multiplex PCR; TCRdb lists only in-frame clones, some missing. Here the sample spans roughly 410,000 clones, approximately 95% being singletons. The sequenced sample was thymocytes. The receptors shown here come from a human donor.

The V gene is TRBV10-2, the J gene TRBJ2-4; the D gene is possibly TRBD1 (6 bases). V gave up 7 bases and J gave up 0 bases, with 13 bases separating them. The germline V gene has CDR1 WSHSY and CDR2 SAAADI. The CDR3 is 15 residues long. CDR3 residues: CASNQGTLAKNIQYF. DNA for the CDR3: TGCGCCAGCAACCAGGGGACCCTAGCCAAAAACATTCAGTACTTC.

The V call is TRBV7-2, the J call TRBJ2-5; no firm D call. V lost 7 bases to trimming and J lost 5 bases, with 29 bases between them. CDR1 and CDR2 (germline): SGHTA, FQGNSA. The CDR3 has 18 amino acids. This CDR3 reads CASTESRRGRSLRETQYF. For the CDR3, the DNA is TGTGCCAGCACCGAATCACGGCGAGGACGGTCTTTAAGGGAGACCCAGTACTTC.

The chain is built from TRBV28 and TRBJ2-7; 12 bases line up with TRBD2. The V gene end was trimmed by 6 bases and the J gene end by 8 bases; junction bases not matched to a gene: 11. This CDR3 is built from 15 residues. The germline V gene encodes CDR1 MDHEN and CDR2 SYDVKM. The CDR3 sequence: CASRILAGGRCKQYF. CDR3 sequence (DNA): TGTGCCAGCAGAATTCTAGCGGGAGGGCGTTGCAAGCAGTACTTC.

The chain links TRBV6-1 to TRBJ1-3; D is unclear. The length of the CDR3 is 16 residues. Germline V lookup: CDR1 MNHNS, CDR2 SASEGT. V was pared by 2 bases and J by 5 bases, with 16 bases between. The CDR3 protein is CASSETPEPSRNTIYF. The CDR3 region has the DNA TGTGCCAGCAGTGAAACCCCCGAACCTTCTCGAAACACCATATATTTT.

The chain has TRBV7-6 and TRBJ2-1, with 9 bases identical to TRBD2. From germline, CDR1 is SGHVS and CDR2 FNYEAQ. The V segment lost 2 bases and the J segment 0 bases; nucleotides outside the gene matches: 5. The CDR3 is 17 amino acids. The CDR3 here is CASSLFVSGSSYNEQFF. CDR3 nucleotide sequence: TGTGCCAGCAGCTTATTTGTTAGCGGGAGCTCCTACAATGAGCAGTTCTTC.

The chain carries TRBV7-9 and TRBJ1-5; 9 bases fit TRBD1. CDR1 is SEHNR and CDR2 is FQNEAQ in the germline V gene (reference sequence). The V segment lost 1 base and the J segment 0 bases; nucleotides outside the gene matches: 4. The CDR3 totals 17 residues. CDR3 coding DNA: TGTGCCAGCAGCTTAGAGGACAGGGGAACTAGCAATCAGCCCCAGCATTTT. Translated: CASSLEDRGTSNQPQHF.

V usage is TRBV29-1 and J usage is TRBJ2-1; 11 bases fit TRBD1. This CDR3 is built from 15 residues. V shed 8 bases and J 7 bases; nucleotides not matched to a gene: 13. Germline values: CDR1 SQVTM, CDR2 ANQGSEA. The CDR3 DNA reads TGCAGCCGCGACCTGGGACAGGGGGAAGTGAATGAGCAGTTCTTC. Its protein product is CSRDLGQGEVNEQFF.

V usage is TRBV11-2 and J usage is TRBJ1-2; TRBD1 might be the D (6 bases). The germline CDR1 and CDR2 sequences are SGHAT and FQNNGV. This CDR3 has 17 amino acids. Trimming took off 5 bases at V and 3 bases at J, with 22 bases between the two ends. The CDR3 spells CASSIRGGRTLDYGYTF. The CDR3 nucleotides read TGTGCCAGCAGCATACGTGGGGGGCGGACCTTAGACTATGGCTACACCTTC.

This chain uses TRBV28 with TRBJ2-7; 8 bases agree with TRBD2. Germline CDR1 MDHEN, CDR2 SYDVKM. The CDR3 sequence is 15 residues long. V lost 8 bases, J lost 3 bases, and 12 bases stayed unmatched. CDR3 region: CASGSGGAENYEQYF. The CDR3 nucleotides are TGTGCCAGCGGCTCGGGGGGGGCTGAAAACTACGAGCAGTACTTC.

This chain uses TRBV15 with TRBJ2-5; tentative D call: TRBD2 (6 bases). Trimming cost V 2 bases and J 5 bases, with 9 bases left between them. From germline, CDR1 is LNHNV and CDR2 YYDKDF (reference sequence). The CDR3 totals 13 residues. The CDR3: CATSRNRGETQYF. Here the CDR3 DNA reads TGTGCCACCAGCAGAAACCGGGGGGAGACCCAGTACTTC.

Here the CDR3 DNA reads TGTGCCACCAGCAGAGTGGTGGGGCCGGCGAGCAATCAGCCCCAGCATTTT. Amino acids: CATSRVVGPASNQPQHF. J is TRBJ1-5 and V is TRBV15, with a weak D call TRBD1 (5 bases). Trimming took 1 base from V and 1 from J, leaving 14 bases between them. Germline-derived CDR1 and CDR2 are LNHNV and YYDKDF (reference sequence). The CDR3 runs to 17 residues.

The rearrangement joins TRBV5-1 to TRBJ2-1; TRBD2 matches at 13 bases. Germline CDR1 reads SGHRS; CDR2 reads YFSETQ. The CDR3 spans 18 residues. With 9 bases clipped from V and 0 bases from J, the junction kept 12 bases outside the gene matches. This CDR3 reads CATTGTSGDQTSYNEQFF. CDR3 in DNA: TGCGCCACCACAGGGACTAGCGGGGACCAAACCTCCTACAATGAGCAGTTCTTC.

This chain joins TRBV7-2 and TRBJ2-5; TRBD2 matches 7 bases. The CDR3 has 15 amino acids. CDR1 and CDR2 (germline): SGHTA, FQGNSA. Trimming cost V 3 bases and J 1 base; bases outside gene matches: 5. The CDR3 spells CASSLGPGGQETQYF. The CDR3 DNA follows: TGTGCCAGCAGCTTGGGCCCGGGGGGCCAAGAGACCCAGTACTTC.

The chain recombines TRBV5-1 with TRBJ2-2; perhaps TRBD1 as D (5 bases). Germline CDR1 is SGHRS and CDR2 is YFSETQ. CDR3 size: 14 residues. V was pared by 9 bases and J by 7 bases, with 19 bases between. The CDR3 is CANPTAVPVGELFF. The CDR3 coding sequence is TGCGCCAATCCGACAGCCGTTCCCGTCGGGGAGCTGTTTTTT.

The V and J genes are TRBV19 and TRBJ2-3; 11 bases align to TRBD2. Germline lookup yields CDR1 LNHDA and CDR2 SQIVND (reference sequence). This CDR3 region has 20 residues. After removal of 5 bases from V and 1 base from J, the junction contained 17 bases not matched to a gene. The CDR3 protein is CASSAYRLAGYLWGTDTQYF. CDR3 DNA: TGTGCCAGTAGTGCCTATCGACTAGCGGGATACTTGTGGGGCACAGATACGCAGTATTTT.

This rearrangement joins TRBV27 to TRBJ2-6; 10 bases fit TRBD2. Germline lookup yields CDR1 MNHEY and CDR2 SMNVEV (reference sequence). The trim removed 4 bases at V and 2 bases at J, leaving 17 bases unmatched. This CDR3 has 21 residues. Written as DNA, the CDR3 is TGTGCCAGCAGTTCCTCTGACCCTCTAGCGGGAGTGAGCCCTGGGGCCAACGTCCTGACTTTC. Amino acids: CASSSSDPLAGVSPGANVLTF. Combining the CDR3 with reference TRBV27 and TRBJ2-6 gives the whole variable domain EAQVTQNPRYLITVTGKKLTVTCSQNMNHEYMSWYRQDPGLGLRQIYYSMNVEVTDKGDVPEGYKVSRKEKRNFPLILESPSPNQTSLYFCASSSSDPLAGVSPGANVLTFGAGSRLTVL.

The chain joins TRBV27 to TRBJ2-1, with 11 positions matching TRBD2. V lost 0 bases, J lost 3 bases, and 10 bases stayed unmatched. Germline CDR1 reads MNHEY; CDR2 reads SMNVEV (reference sequence). The CDR3 totals 19 residues. Written as DNA, the CDR3 is TGTGCCAGCAGTTTATCGAAGCCCACTAGCGGGAGTGGCTACAATGAGCAGTTCTTC. Amino acid sequence: CASSLSKPTSGSGYNEQFF.

This chain uses TRBV23-1 with TRBJ2-2; D unclear. TRBV23-1 belongs to the ORF category, with a function that is uncertain. This CDR3 contains 15 residues. V was pared by 7 bases and J by 0 bases, with 12 bases between. The CDR3 sequence: CASTGRKSNTGELFF. CDR3 coding DNA: TGCGCCAGCACAGGACGGAAATCGAACACCGGGGAGCTGTTTTTT.

V is TRBV27 and J is TRBJ2-1; 7 bases are shared with TRBD1. This CDR3 is built from 13 residues. The V and J ends lost 6 bases and 7 bases, in that order; junction bases with no gene match: 6. Per the germline V gene, CDR1 is MNHEY and CDR2 is SMNVEV (reference sequence). CDR3: CASSGSQGNEQFF. In DNA form, the CDR3 reads TGTGCCAGCAGCGGGTCACAGGGGAATGAGCAGTTCTTC.

The chain employs TRBV7-8 and TRBJ2-5; 8 nucleotides line up with TRBD1. TRBJ2-7 explains the end of the DNA better; the J call may be wrong. The germline V gene has CDR1 SGHVS and CDR2 FQNEAQ. The CDR3 runs 15 residues. This CDR3 reads CASSSVPGQAYEQYF. Here the CDR3 DNA reads TGTGCCAGCAGCTCAGTACCGGGACAGGCCTACGAGCAGTACTTC.

V usage is TRBV19 and J usage is TRBJ2-2, with D hard to call. Germline CDR1 is LNHDA and CDR2 is SQIVND (reference sequence). V gave up 9 bases and J gave up 7 bases, with 15 bases separating them. This CDR3 spans 13 amino acids. CDR3 bases: TGTGCCAGCCAGGCTGGCGTGGGCGGGGAGCTGTTTTTT. This translates into CASQAGVGGELFF.

Turning to this clone: The junction and the germline gene differ at one end; a read error may be behind it. The V gene is TRBV10-1, the J gene TRBJ2-3; D may match TRBD1 or TRBD2 (5 bases each). The length of the CDR3 is 11 residues. Germline lookup yields CDR1 WNHNN and CDR2 SYGVQD (reference sequence). This CDR3 reads CASNEGYTQYF. CDR3 DNA sequence: TGCGCCAGCAATGAGGGGTATACGCAGTATTTT.

The genes are TRBV27 and TRBJ2-7, with D tentatively TRBD1 or TRBD2 (5 bases each). The CDR3 totals 14 residues. V was cut by 3 bases and J by 2 bases, with 11 bases left in between. CDR1 is MNHEY and CDR2 is SMNVEV in the germline V gene (reference sequence). The CDR3 DNA follows: TGTGCCAGCAGTTTCCGGGACGGAGCCTACGAGCAGTACTTC. Protein sequence: CASSFRDGAYEQYF.